A selection of T cell receptor beta chains follows, all from one sample in a study of Tregs in tolerant kidney transplant recipients. Profiled with immunoSEQ multiplex PCR; TCRdb holds only in-frame clones, not every one. The sample lists fewer than 100,000 clones; over 85% were seen once. Here the sequenced sample was CD4+ T cells from blood, taken before the transplant. All receptors derive from a human donor who received a combined kidney and bone marrow transplant. The CDR3 runs from the conserved cysteine through the conserved F or W. The D gene is left open where the match is weak. Some rows mark clone size as missing; the rest say once, few, many or name a class of expanded clone.

v_call	d_call	j_call	clone_size	cdr3_aa	cdr3_nt
TRBV7-2	-	TRBJ2-1	-	CASSFPRGGGAYNEQFF	TGTGCCAGCAGCTTCCCGAGGGGGGGAGGGGCCTACAATGAGCAGTTCTTC
TRBV7-3	-	TRBJ1-1	-	CASSSVGGNTEAFF	TGTGCCAGCAGCTCGGTTGGAGGGAACACTGAAGCTTTCTTT
TRBV15	-	TRBJ1-4	-	CATSREDEKLFF	TGTGCCACCAGCAGGGAGGATGAAAAACTGTTTTTT
TRBV28	-	TRBJ1-1	-	CASSFPENTEAFF	TGTGCCAGCAGTTTCCCAGAGAACACTGAAGCTTTCTTT
TRBV4-2	-	TRBJ2-7	-	CASSQSQGSQGYEQYF	TGTGCCAGCAGCCAAAGTCAGGGGAGCCAGGGCTACGAGCAGTACTTC
TRBV11-3	TRBD2	TRBJ2-5	-	CASSGRKETQYF	TGTGCCAGTAGCGGGAGAAAAGAGACCCAGTACTTC
TRBV6-1	-	TRBJ1-4	-	CASSGTYTNEKLFF	TGTGCCAGCAGTGGGACATATACTAATGAAAAACTGTTTTTT
TRBV12-5	TRBD1	TRBJ2-7	-	CASGLVRGDRAAYEQYF	TGTGCTAGTGGTTTGGTACGGGGGGACAGGGCAGCCTACGAGCAGTACTTC
TRBV28	-	TRBJ1-2	-	CASRLGRTFYGYTF	TGTGCCAGCAGACTCGGAAGGACTTTCTATGGCTACACCTTC
TRBV19	TRBD1	TRBJ2-7	-	CASSIDLDRPQYF	TGTGCCAGTAGTATAGATCTGGACAGGCCGCAGTACTTC
TRBV15	TRBD1	TRBJ2-7	-	CATSRGTGTGSYEQYF	TGTGCCACCAGCAGAGGTACCGGGACAGGGTCTTACGAGCAGTACTTC
TRBV7-9	TRBD1	TRBJ2-2	-	CASSHTNRGNTGELFF	TGTGCCAGCAGCCACACTAACAGGGGAAACACCGGGGAGCTGTTTTTT
TRBV20-1	-	TRBJ2-3	once	CSATSLDTQYF	TGCAGTGCAACTAGTTTAGATACGCAGTATTTT
TRBV18	-	TRBJ1-2	-	CASSPSGREGYTF	TGTGCCAGCTCACCCTCGGGGAGGGAAGGCTACACCTTC
TRBV7-8	TRBD2	TRBJ2-5	-	CASSLGRAGGLETQYF	TGTGCCAGCAGCTTAGGGCGAGCGGGGGGGCTGGAGACCCAGTACTTC
TRBV12-5	-	TRBJ2-2	-	CASGSSPLANTGELFF	TGTGCTAGTGGTTCCTCCCCCCTAGCGAACACCGGGGAGCTGTTTTTT
TRBV5-4	TRBD2	TRBJ2-5	once	CASSLKRGYEETQYF	TGTGCCAGCAGCTTAAAGCGGGGGTACGAAGAGACCCAGTACTTC
TRBV5-6	-	TRBJ2-7	-	CASRRDRFYEQYF	TGTGCCAGCAGAAGAGACAGGTTTTACGAGCAGTACTTC
TRBV5-1	-	TRBJ1-1	-	CASSGQTASNTEAFF	TGCGCCAGCAGCGGACAGACCGCCTCGAACACTGAAGCTTTCTTT
TRBV29-1	-	TRBJ1-2	-	CSVEVRGGVVGYTF	TGCAGCGTTGAAGTCAGGGGAGGGGTCGTGGGCTACACCTTC
TRBV13	-	TRBJ2-2	-	CASSVTGNTGELFF	TGTGCCAGCAGCGTTACAGGGAACACCGGGGAGCTGTTTTTT
TRBV5-1	TRBD1	TRBJ2-2	-	CASSLALDRGRLSNTGELFF	TGCGCCAGCAGCTTGGCCCTAGACAGGGGGCGGTTGTCGAACACCGGGGAGCTGTTTTTT
TRBV28	TRBD2	TRBJ2-7	-	CASQGAGGGEQYF	TGTGCCAGTCAGGGAGCGGGAGGAGGCGAGCAGTACTTC
TRBV23-1	TRBD1	TRBJ2-5	once	CASSQRDREHHETQYF	TGCGCCAGCAGTCAAAGGGACAGGGAACATCACGAGACCCAGTACTTC
TRBV30	TRBD1	TRBJ1-2	-	CAWARQGGNGYTF	TGTGCCTGGGCCCGACAGGGGGGAAATGGCTACACCTTC
TRBV25-1	-	TRBJ1-4	-	CASSLNEKLFF	TGTGCCAGCAGTCTTAATGAAAAACTGTTTTTT